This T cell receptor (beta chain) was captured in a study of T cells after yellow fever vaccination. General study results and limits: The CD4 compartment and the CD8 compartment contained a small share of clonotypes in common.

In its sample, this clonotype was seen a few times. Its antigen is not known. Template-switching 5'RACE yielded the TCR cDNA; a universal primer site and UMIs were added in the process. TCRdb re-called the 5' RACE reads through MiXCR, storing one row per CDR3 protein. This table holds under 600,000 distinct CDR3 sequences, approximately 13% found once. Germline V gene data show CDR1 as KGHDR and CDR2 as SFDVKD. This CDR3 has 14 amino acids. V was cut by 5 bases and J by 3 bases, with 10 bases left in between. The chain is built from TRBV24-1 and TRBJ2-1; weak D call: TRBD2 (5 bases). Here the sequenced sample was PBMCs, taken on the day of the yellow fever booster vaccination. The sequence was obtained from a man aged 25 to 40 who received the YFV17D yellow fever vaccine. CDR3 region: CATSGFRDYNEQFF. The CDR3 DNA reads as TGTGCCACCAGTGGTTTCCGGGACTACAATGAGCAGTTCTTC.